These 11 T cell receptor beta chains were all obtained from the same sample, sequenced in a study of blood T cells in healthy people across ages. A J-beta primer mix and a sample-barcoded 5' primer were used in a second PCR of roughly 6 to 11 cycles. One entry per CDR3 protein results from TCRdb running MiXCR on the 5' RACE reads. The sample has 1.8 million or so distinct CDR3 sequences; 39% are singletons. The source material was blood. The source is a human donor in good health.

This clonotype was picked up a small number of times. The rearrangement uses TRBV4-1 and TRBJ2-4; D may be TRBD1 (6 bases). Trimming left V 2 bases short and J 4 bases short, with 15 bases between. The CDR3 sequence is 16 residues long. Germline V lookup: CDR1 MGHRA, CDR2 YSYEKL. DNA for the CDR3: TGCGCCAGCAGCCAAATCCACAGGGAACGGAAAAACATTCAGTACTTC. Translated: CASSQIHRERKNIQYF.

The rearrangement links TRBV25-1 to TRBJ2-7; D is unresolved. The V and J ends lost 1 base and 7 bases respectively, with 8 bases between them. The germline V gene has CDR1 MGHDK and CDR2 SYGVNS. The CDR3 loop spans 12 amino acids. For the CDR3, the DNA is TGTGCCAGCAGTGAATCGGGTGGAGAGCAGTACTTC. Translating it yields CASSESGGEQYF.

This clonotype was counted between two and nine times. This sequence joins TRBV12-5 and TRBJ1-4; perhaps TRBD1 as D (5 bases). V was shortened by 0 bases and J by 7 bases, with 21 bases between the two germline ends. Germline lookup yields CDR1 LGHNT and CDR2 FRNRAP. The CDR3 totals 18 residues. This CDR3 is CASGLVIWDDDQSEKLFF. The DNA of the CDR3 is TGTGCTAGTGGTTTGGTAATTTGGGACGACGACCAAAGTGAAAAACTGTTTTTT.

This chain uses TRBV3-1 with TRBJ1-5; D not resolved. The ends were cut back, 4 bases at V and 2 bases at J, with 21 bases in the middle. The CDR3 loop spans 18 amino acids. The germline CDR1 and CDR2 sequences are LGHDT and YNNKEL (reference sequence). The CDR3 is CASSLQGRLLRGNQPQHF. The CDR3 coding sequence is TGTGCCAGCAGCCTGCAAGGGCGGCTACTTCGGGGCAATCAGCCCCAGCATTTT.

Here the CDR3 DNA reads TGCGCCAGCAGCTTGGAGAAATCAGGAAATCAGCCCCAGCATTTT. Its translation is CASSLEKSGNQPQHF. The V call is TRBV5-1, the J call TRBJ1-5, with D unclear. This CDR3 is 15 amino acids long. Trimming stripped 0 bases from V and 4 bases from J, with 11 bases between. Germline CDR1 is SGHRS and CDR2 is YFSETQ.

CDR3 nucleotide sequence: TGTGCCAGCAGCAGACGCGGGGAACCGGGAGATACGCAGTATTTT. It yields the protein CASSRRGEPGDTQYF. V usage is TRBV7-2 and J usage is TRBJ2-3; the D gene is possibly TRBD2 (6 bases). Trimming removed 5 bases from V and 5 bases from J, with 17 bases in between. CDR3 length: 15 amino acids. Germline V gives CDR1 SGHTA, CDR2 FQGNSA.

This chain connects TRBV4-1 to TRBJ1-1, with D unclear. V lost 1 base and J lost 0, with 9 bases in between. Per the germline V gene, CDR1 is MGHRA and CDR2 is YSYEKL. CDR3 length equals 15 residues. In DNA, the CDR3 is TGCGCCAGCAGCCAAGTCGGCTATCTGAACACTGAAGCTTTCTTT. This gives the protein CASSQVGYLNTEAFF.

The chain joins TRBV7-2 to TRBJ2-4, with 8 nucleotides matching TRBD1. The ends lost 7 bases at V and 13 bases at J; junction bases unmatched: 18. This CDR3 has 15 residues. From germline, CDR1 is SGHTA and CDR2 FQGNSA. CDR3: CASIPDRVGFNEQYF. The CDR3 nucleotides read TGTGCCAGCATTCCGGACAGGGTCGGCTTCAATGAGCAGTACTTC.

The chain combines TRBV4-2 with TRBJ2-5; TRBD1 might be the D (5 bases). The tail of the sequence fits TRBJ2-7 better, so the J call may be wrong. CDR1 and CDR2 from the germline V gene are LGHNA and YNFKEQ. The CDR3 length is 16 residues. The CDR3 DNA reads TGTGCCAGCAGCCAAGTGAAGGGCAAGGGGCTAGGCGAGCAGTACTTC. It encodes CASSQVKGKGLGEQYF.

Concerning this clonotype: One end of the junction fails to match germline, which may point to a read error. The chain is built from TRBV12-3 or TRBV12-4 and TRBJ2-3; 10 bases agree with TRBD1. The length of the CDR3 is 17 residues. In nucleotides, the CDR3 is TGTGCCAACAGTTTAGGTCCGGGACAGGGGTTATCAGATACGCAGTATTTT. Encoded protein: CANSLGPGQGLSDTQYF.

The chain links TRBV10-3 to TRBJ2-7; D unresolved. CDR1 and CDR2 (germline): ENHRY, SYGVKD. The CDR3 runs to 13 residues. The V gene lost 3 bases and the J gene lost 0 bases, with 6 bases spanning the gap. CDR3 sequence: CAISDGYSYEQYF. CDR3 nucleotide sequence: TGTGCCATCAGTGATGGTTACTCCTACGAGCAGTACTTC.